These T cell receptor beta chains were read from a single sample in a study of cytomegalovirus exposure and HLA in healthy donors. Profiling relied on immunoSEQ multiplex PCR, and the TCRdb table lists in-frame clones only, not all of them. The sample includes over 150,000 clones, about 70% of them seen just once. Material: PBMCs. These receptors were taken from a man between 18 and 29 years old in good health and CMV-seronegative. CDR3s include the opening cysteine and the closing phenylalanine or tryptophan. Each record gives: D gene, J gene, clone size, V gene, CDR3 DNA, CDR3 protein. A D gene is named only where the DNA matches it firmly. The size entry is marked missing in some rows and otherwise reads once, few, many or a size class.

d_gene: -; j_gene: TRBJ2-5; abundance: few; v_gene: TRBV6-4; CDR3nt: TGTGCCAGCAGTGACGGGCCGCAAGAGACCCAGTACTTC; CDR3aa: CASSDGPQETQYF
d_gene: -; j_gene: TRBJ1-2; abundance: -; v_gene: TRBV29-1; CDR3nt: TGCAGCGTTGAAGACTTAGGCTACACCTTC; CDR3aa: CSVEDLGYTF
d_gene: TRBD1; j_gene: TRBJ1-6; abundance: -; v_gene: TRBV9; CDR3nt: TGTGCCAGCAGCCCCCGACAGGGCGGAGATAATTCACCCCTCCACTTT; CDR3aa: CASSPRQGGDNSPLHF
d_gene: -; j_gene: TRBJ1-1; abundance: -; v_gene: TRBV18; CDR3nt: TGTGCCAGCTCACCTGGAAGTCGCGGGGAGGCTGAAGCTTTCTTT; CDR3aa: CASSPGSRGEAEAFF
d_gene: -; j_gene: TRBJ2-5; abundance: few; v_gene: TRBV7-9; CDR3nt: TGTGCCAGCGGCGGGGATCAAGAGACCCAGTACTTC; CDR3aa: CASGGDQETQYF
d_gene: TRBD2; j_gene: TRBJ2-1; abundance: -; v_gene: TRBV15; CDR3nt: TGTGCCACCAGCGTTAGCGGGGGGGCCTATGAGCAGTTCTTC; CDR3aa: CATSVSGGAYEQFF
d_gene: -; j_gene: TRBJ1-6; abundance: -; v_gene: TRBV4-3; CDR3nt: TGCGCCAGCAGCCCAATTAGCTTTAGGGGGAATATGGACAGCATCTATAATTCACCCCTCCACTTT; CDR3aa: CASSPISFRGNMDSIYNSPLHF
d_gene: TRBD1; j_gene: TRBJ2-7; abundance: -; v_gene: TRBV4-2; CDR3nt: TGTGCCAGCAGCCGTTTGGGACAGTTCAACGAGCAGTACTTC; CDR3aa: CASSRLGQFNEQYF
d_gene: TRBD1; j_gene: TRBJ1-1; abundance: -; v_gene: TRBV19; CDR3nt: TGTGCCAGTAGTATAGGGGACAGGCCTTCGAACACTGAAGCTTTCTTT; CDR3aa: CASSIGDRPSNTEAFF
d_gene: -; j_gene: TRBJ2-6; abundance: -; v_gene: TRBV5-1; CDR3nt: TGCGCCAGCAGCACCGGACAGATCTCTGGGGCCAACGGCCTGACTTTC; CDR3aa: CASSTGQISGANGLTF
d_gene: -; j_gene: TRBJ1-2; abundance: -; v_gene: TRBV2; CDR3nt: TGTGCCAGCAAGACACAGGGAGATTGGCTTGGCTACACCTTC; CDR3aa: CASKTQGDWLGYTF
d_gene: -; j_gene: TRBJ1-1; abundance: -; v_gene: TRBV10-3; CDR3nt: TGTGCCATCCACCCAACAGGTGGGAACACTGAAGCTTTCTTT; CDR3aa: CAIHPTGGNTEAFF
d_gene: -; j_gene: TRBJ2-2; abundance: -; v_gene: TRBV5-1; CDR3nt: TGCGCCAGCAGCACTGGACGCACAGGGATATTCGCCGGGGAGCTGTTTTTT; CDR3aa: CASSTGRTGIFAGELFF
d_gene: TRBD2; j_gene: TRBJ2-3; abundance: few; v_gene: TRBV6-4; CDR3nt: TGTGCCAGCAATCCGAGCGGGGGGAGCACAGATACGCAGTATTTT; CDR3aa: CASNPSGGSTDTQYF
d_gene: -; j_gene: TRBJ2-3; abundance: -; v_gene: TRBV9; CDR3nt: TGTGCCAGCAGCGTCCGAGGACAGTCCATTGGAGATACGCAGTATTTT; CDR3aa: CASSVRGQSIGDTQYF
d_gene: -; j_gene: TRBJ1-2; abundance: -; v_gene: TRBV9; CDR3nt: TGTGCCAGCAGCGAGGGCAGGGACTTATATGGCTACACCTTC; CDR3aa: CASSEGRDLYGYTF
d_gene: -; j_gene: TRBJ1-1; abundance: once; v_gene: TRBV7-8; CDR3nt: TGTGCCAGCAGCTTAGCAGGACAGCCGAACACTGAAGCTTTCTTT; CDR3aa: CASSLAGQPNTEAFF
d_gene: -; j_gene: TRBJ2-7; abundance: -; v_gene: TRBV19; CDR3nt: TGTGCCAGTAGAACAGGGGAGGCCGAGCAGTACTTC; CDR3aa: CASRTGEAEQYF
d_gene: -; j_gene: TRBJ1-1; abundance: -; v_gene: TRBV6-4; CDR3nt: TGTGCCAGCAGTGACTCGACGCAGGCTGAAGCTTTCTTT; CDR3aa: CASSDSTQAEAFF
d_gene: -; j_gene: TRBJ1-6; abundance: -; v_gene: TRBV5-1; CDR3nt: TGCGCCAGCCCCTCGGCAGGGGAGGGATCACCCCTCCACTTT; CDR3aa: CASPSAGEGSPLHF
d_gene: -; j_gene: TRBJ1-6; abundance: -; v_gene: TRBV6-1; CDR3nt: TGTGCCAGCAGTGAAGGGGGCAGGGATAATTCACCCCTCCACTTT; CDR3aa: CASSEGGRDNSPLHF
d_gene: -; j_gene: TRBJ1-5; abundance: -; v_gene: TRBV28; CDR3nt: TGTGCCAGCAGGCGGGGAGCGGGGGCAGGAAGTAGCAATCAGCCCCAGCATTTT; CDR3aa: CASRRGAGAGSSNQPQHF
d_gene: TRBD2; j_gene: TRBJ2-7; abundance: -; v_gene: TRBV7-9; CDR3nt: TGTGCCAGCAGCTTAGCCAGCGGGGGGACCAATTCCTACGAGCAGTACTTC; CDR3aa: CASSLASGGTNSYEQYF
d_gene: -; j_gene: TRBJ2-3; abundance: -; v_gene: TRBV7-9; CDR3nt: TGTGCCAGCAGCCCCCCGGGGGAGGCCCATACGCAGTATTTT; CDR3aa: CASSPPGEAHTQYF
d_gene: TRBD2; j_gene: TRBJ2-5; abundance: once; v_gene: TRBV18; CDR3nt: TGTGCCAGCTCATCTCGGACTAGCGGGGGATCTGGTGGGACCCAGTACTTC; CDR3aa: CASSSRTSGGSGGTQYF
d_gene: TRBD1; j_gene: TRBJ1-2; abundance: once; v_gene: TRBV5-1; CDR3nt: TGCGCCAGCAGCTTGGGGACAGGGAGTCCCGATGGCTACACCTTC; CDR3aa: CASSLGTGSPDGYTF
d_gene: TRBD2; j_gene: TRBJ2-7; abundance: once; v_gene: TRBV19; CDR3nt: TGTGCCAGTAGTCTCTCGGGACTAGCAGTCTACGAGCAGTACTTC; CDR3aa: CASSLSGLAVYEQYF
d_gene: -; j_gene: TRBJ1-2; abundance: -; v_gene: TRBV6-5; CDR3nt: TGTGCCAGCAGTACCACAGGGAGTGGCTACACCTTC; CDR3aa: CASSTTGSGYTF
d_gene: -; j_gene: TRBJ2-7; abundance: -; v_gene: TRBV2; CDR3nt: TGTGCCAGCAGGGCCAACAGGGAACCTCCTTACGAGCAGTACTTC; CDR3aa: CASRANREPPYEQYF
d_gene: -; j_gene: TRBJ1-2; abundance: -; v_gene: TRBV28; CDR3nt: TGTGCCAGCACAGCCGGGACAAAGCAAACCTTC; CDR3aa: CASTAGTKQTF
d_gene: TRBD1; j_gene: TRBJ2-3; abundance: -; v_gene: TRBV5-1; CDR3nt: TGCGCCAGCAGCTTGGCCACGAGGGGGCTCACAGATACGCAGTATTTT; CDR3aa: CASSLATRGLTDTQYF
d_gene: TRBD2; j_gene: TRBJ2-7; abundance: -; v_gene: TRBV5-1; CDR3nt: TGCGCCAGCAGCCGGACTAGCGGGGGAACCTACGAGCAGTACTTC; CDR3aa: CASSRTSGGTYEQYF
d_gene: TRBD1; j_gene: TRBJ2-7; abundance: medium-sized; v_gene: TRBV7-6; CDR3nt: TGTGCCAGCAGCTTAGCGGGACAGGGTTACGAGCAGTACTTC; CDR3aa: CASSLAGQGYEQYF
d_gene: TRBD1; j_gene: TRBJ1-6; abundance: -; v_gene: TRBV11-2; CDR3nt: TGTGCCGGCAGCTTGGCCCGCGCCCTCCGGGACAGTCGGGGATCACCCCTCCACTTT; CDR3aa: CAGSLARALRDSRGSPLHF
d_gene: -; j_gene: TRBJ2-5; abundance: -; v_gene: TRBV2; CDR3nt: TGTGCCAGCAGAAAGGACTATCAAGAGACCCAGTACTTC; CDR3aa: CASRKDYQETQYF
d_gene: TRBD1; j_gene: TRBJ1-5; abundance: -; v_gene: TRBV19; CDR3nt: TGTGCCAGTAGTACCGACAGGGATAGCAATCAGCCCCAGCATTTT; CDR3aa: CASSTDRDSNQPQHF
d_gene: TRBD2; j_gene: TRBJ2-1; abundance: once; v_gene: TRBV11-3; CDR3nt: TGTGCCAGCAGCTCAGTAGGACTAGCGGGAAGCGGTGAGCAGTTCTTC; CDR3aa: CASSSVGLAGSGEQFF
d_gene: -; j_gene: TRBJ2-2; abundance: -; v_gene: TRBV7-9; CDR3nt: TGTGCCAGCAGCTCCGGACAAACCGGGGAGCTGTTTTTT; CDR3aa: CASSSGQTGELFF
d_gene: -; j_gene: TRBJ1-1; abundance: once; v_gene: TRBV5-1; CDR3nt: TGCGCCGGCAGCTTGTTTGGGGGCGCAAAGAGGAACACCGAAGCTTTCTTT; CDR3aa: CAGSLFGGAKRNTEAFF
d_gene: TRBD2; j_gene: TRBJ2-1; abundance: -; v_gene: TRBV5-1; CDR3nt: TGCGCCAGCAGCTTGGTAGCGGGGGGCTCAATAAATGAGCAGTTCTTC; CDR3aa: CASSLVAGGSINEQFF
d_gene: -; j_gene: TRBJ1-5; abundance: few; v_gene: TRBV19; CDR3nt: TGTGCCAGTAGTTCACAGGCTAATCAGCCCCAGCATTTT; CDR3aa: CASSSQANQPQHF
d_gene: -; j_gene: TRBJ1-1; abundance: -; v_gene: TRBV5-1; CDR3nt: TGCGCCAGCAGCTCCAGGGGGAACACTGAAGCTTTCTTT; CDR3aa: CASSSRGNTEAFF
d_gene: TRBD2; j_gene: TRBJ2-5; abundance: -; v_gene: TRBV5-1; CDR3nt: TGCGCCAGCAGCTTGGTCCCTAGCGGGGCACAAGAGACCCAGTACTTC; CDR3aa: CASSLVPSGAQETQYF
d_gene: TRBD2; j_gene: TRBJ2-1; abundance: -; v_gene: TRBV7-9; CDR3nt: TGTGCCAGCAGCTTAGCGGGCGGGGGGGCTTACAATGAGCAGTTCTTC; CDR3aa: CASSLAGGGAYNEQFF
d_gene: -; j_gene: TRBJ2-7; abundance: few; v_gene: TRBV5-1; CDR3nt: TGCGCCAGCAGCGCCATACTAGCCCCGTCCTACGAGCAGTACTTC; CDR3aa: CASSAILAPSYEQYF
d_gene: -; j_gene: TRBJ1-6; abundance: -; v_gene: TRBV13; CDR3nt: TGTGCCAGCAGCTTAGACGAGGGAAATAATTCACCCCTCCACTTT; CDR3aa: CASSLDEGNNSPLHF
d_gene: -; j_gene: TRBJ1-2; abundance: few; v_gene: TRBV28; CDR3nt: TGTGCCAGCAGTTACAGTGTCCGGTCAAGCTACACCTTC; CDR3aa: CASSYSVRSSYTF
d_gene: TRBD2; j_gene: TRBJ2-1; abundance: -; v_gene: TRBV2; CDR3nt: TGTGCCAGCGGGAATAGCGGGGGCCTCCGGTTCTTC; CDR3aa: CASGNSGGLRFF
d_gene: -; j_gene: TRBJ2-2; abundance: -; v_gene: TRBV28; CDR3nt: TGTGCCAGCAGCATTACAGGGTCCGGCACCGGGGAGCTGTTTTTT; CDR3aa: CASSITGSGTGELFF
d_gene: TRBD2; j_gene: TRBJ2-1; abundance: -; v_gene: TRBV27; CDR3nt: TGTGCCAGCAGGCAAATAGCGGGGAGCTCCTACAATGAGCAGTTCTTC; CDR3aa: CASRQIAGSSYNEQFF
d_gene: TRBD2; j_gene: TRBJ2-4; abundance: -; v_gene: TRBV7-9; CDR3nt: TGTGCCAGCAGCTTAGGACTAGCGGGGGTAGCCAAAAACATTCAGTACTTC; CDR3aa: CASSLGLAGVAKNIQYF
d_gene: -; j_gene: TRBJ1-1; abundance: -; v_gene: TRBV7-3; CDR3nt: TGTGCCAGCAGACTAGGGTCGGGGAACACTGAAGCTTTCTTT; CDR3aa: CASRLGSGNTEAFF
d_gene: -; j_gene: TRBJ1-2; abundance: once; v_gene: TRBV9; CDR3nt: TGTGCCAGCAGCGGTGACAGGCCGTGGGGCTACACCTTC; CDR3aa: CASSGDRPWGYTF
d_gene: -; j_gene: TRBJ1-6; abundance: once; v_gene: TRBV6-1; CDR3nt: TGTGCCAGCAGTGAAGGTTGGGTTAGGGGATCACCCCTCCACTTT; CDR3aa: CASSEGWVRGSPLHF